The 20 T cell receptor beta chains below all came from one sample that was sequenced in a study of blood T cells in healthy people across ages (dated by TCRdb to between 2014 and 2017). Library prep was done by 5' RACE. The sample was run on an Illumina HiSeq 2500. A second roughly 6 to 12 cycle PCR used a sample-barcoded 5' primer and a J-beta primer mix. The public reads were reanalyzed by TCRdb: fastp trimming at Q25, MiXCR alignment, in-frame beta chains only. Each record represents a unique CDR3 protein, reported with the most common genes and DNA among its rows. The sample table lists 380,000 or so distinct CDR3 sequences, approximately 47% of them with a count of one. Clones ranked in the top ten supply over 40% of the sample. The sequencing input was blood. Every receptor here comes from a man aged 55 to 70 in good health.

The rearrangement uses TRBV7-2 and TRBJ2-7; TRBD2 agrees at 13 bases. Germline-derived CDR1 and CDR2 are SGHTA and FQGNSA. The CDR3 is 17 residues long. J was trimmed by 0 bases and V by 1 base; bases with no gene match: 3. DNA for the CDR3: TGTGCCAGCAGCTTAGGGGGACTAGCGGGGTTCTCCTACGAGCAGTACTTC. This translates into CASSLGGLAGFSYEQYF. Full variable domain (rest looked up from reference TRBV7-2 and TRBJ2-7): GAGVSQSPSNKVTEKGKDVELRCDPISGHTALYWYRQSLGQGLEFLIYFQGNSAPDKSGLPSDRFSAERTGGSVSTLTIQRTQQEDSAVYLCASSLGGLAGFSYEQYFGPGTRLTVT.

About this clonotype: A much larger clone differs from this one at a single base, so this may be a read error. J is TRBJ2-7 and V is TRBV7-2; tentative D call: TRBD1 (6 bases). The CDR3 spans 12 residues. The ends were cut back, 8 bases at V and 5 bases at J, with 13 bases in the middle. Germline lookup yields CDR1 SGHTA and CDR2 FQGNSA. CDR3: CASARGGHEQYF. CDR3 nucleotides: TGTGCCAGCGCCCGAGGGGGTCACGAGCAGTACTTC. Variable domain in full (rest from reference TRBV7-2 and TRBJ2-7): GAGVSQSPSNKVTEKGKDVELRCDPISGHTALYWYRQSLGQGLEFLIYFQGNSAPDKSGLPSDRFSAERTGGSVSTLTIQRTQQEDSAVYLCASARGGHEQYFGPGTRLTVT.

This clonotype was detected a few times. V and J are TRBV7-2 and TRBJ2-5; 7 bases map to TRBD2. The ends lost 2 bases at V and 4 bases at J; junction bases unmatched: 4. This CDR3 comprises 14 residues. Germline V CDR1 and CDR2: SGHTA, FQGNSA. The CDR3, as DNA: TGTGCCAGCAGCTTAACTTTAGCGGGAGAGACCCAGTACTTC. It specifies CASSLTLAGETQYF.

V is TRBV30 and J is TRBJ2-5; D is possibly TRBD2 (5 bases). This CDR3 spans 13 amino acids. The germline gives CDR1 GTSNPN, CDR2 SVGIG (reference sequence). V lost 2 bases to trimming and J lost 1 base, with 8 bases between them. CDR3 bases: TGTGCCTGGAGTACGGGGATCCAAGAGACCCAGTACTTC. It yields the protein CAWSTGIQETQYF. Full variable domain (outside the CDR3, taken from reference TRBV30 and TRBJ2-5): SQTIHQWPATLVQPVGSPLSLECTVEGTSNPNLYWYRQAAGRGLQLLFYSVGIGQISSEVPQNLSASRPQDRQFILSSKKLLLSDSGFYLCAWSTGIQETQYFGPGTRLLVL.

The V and J genes are TRBV20-1 and TRBJ2-3; TRBD2 matches 9 bases. Germline CDR1 DFQATT, CDR2 SNEGSKA (reference sequence). J was trimmed by 1 base and V by 6 bases; bases with no gene match: 5. This CDR3 spans 14 amino acids. The CDR3 reads CSARREGRTDTQYF. DNA of the CDR3: TGCAGTGCCCGGCGGGAGGGTCGCACAGATACGCAGTATTTT.

This clonotype was seen a few times. V gene TRBV6-6 combines with J gene TRBJ1-5; D uncertain. Trimming removed 4 bases from V and 1 base from J, with 8 bases in between. Germline-derived CDR1 and CDR2 are MNHNY and SVGAGI (reference sequence). The CDR3 is 14 amino acids. CDR3: CASSSDTSNQPQHF. For the CDR3, the DNA is TGTGCCAGCAGTTCCGACACGAGCAATCAGCCCCAGCATTTT.

The V and J genes are TRBV27 and TRBJ2-3, with TRBD1 matching over 8 bases. Losses at the gene ends were 6 bases for V and 2 bases for J; bases not matched to a gene: 10. This CDR3 region has 16 residues. Germline CDR1 reads MNHEY; CDR2 reads SMNVEV (reference sequence). In DNA form, the CDR3 reads TGTGCCAGCAGAACAGGGGGGCTTATGGCCACAGATACGCAGTATTTT. Amino acid sequence: CASRTGGLMATDTQYF.

This clonotype appeared a few times. The chain links TRBV7-8 to TRBJ2-1; 13 bases are shared with TRBD2. The CDR3 covers 15 residues. The germline gives CDR1 SGHVS, CDR2 FQNEAQ. The V segment lost 5 bases and the J segment 10 bases; nucleotides outside the gene matches: 8. The CDR3 region is CASSPAGLAGDEQFF. CDR3 DNA sequence: TGTGCCAGCAGCCCAGCAGGACTAGCGGGAGACGAGCAGTTCTTC. The full variable domain, completed using reference TRBV7-8 and TRBJ2-1, is GAGVSQSPRYKVAKRGQDVALRCDPISGHVSLFWYQQALGQGPEFLTYFQNEAQLDKSGLPSDRFFAERPEGSVSTLKIQRTQQEDSAVYLCASSPAGLAGDEQFFGPGTRLTVL.

This chain uses TRBV6-5 with TRBJ1-4; 7 nucleotides agree with TRBD1. V gave up 2 bases and J gave up 6 bases; unmatched junction bases: 6. There are 15 residues in the CDR3. Germline CDR1 MNHEY, CDR2 SVGAGI. CDR3 sequence: CASSYGGGLDEKLFF. CDR3 DNA sequence: TGTGCCAGCAGTTACGGAGGGGGCTTGGATGAAAAACTGTTTTTT.

The chain uses TRBV6-5 and TRBJ1-1; D unclear. CDR3 length: 15 residues. V was pared by 6 bases and J by 0 bases, with 14 bases between. Germline CDR1 and CDR2: MNHEY and SVGAGI. CDR3 sequence: CASRKARTVNTEAFF. CDR3 DNA sequence: TGTGCCAGCAGGAAGGCCCGGACTGTGAACACTGAAGCTTTCTTT.

This clonotype turned up a few times. This chain connects TRBV15 to TRBJ2-5, with TRBD1 matching over 9 bases. The trim removed 5 bases at V and 4 bases at J, leaving 11 bases unmatched. Per germline, CDR1 LNHNV and CDR2 YYDKDF (reference sequence). The CDR3 runs to 16 residues. In nucleotides, the CDR3 is TGTGCCACCAGCGGCCTCATACAGGGGGCGGGAGAGACCCAGTACTTC. Translation: CATSGLIQGAGETQYF.

The chain is built from TRBV7-3 and TRBJ1-1; no clear D gene. Per the germline V gene, CDR1 is SGHTA and CDR2 is FQGTGA. V was shortened by 2 bases and J by 1 base, with 8 bases between the two germline ends. This CDR3 is built from 14 residues. The CDR3 loop is CASSLGWTNTEAFF. CDR3 sequence (DNA): TGTGCCAGCAGCTTAGGATGGACGAACACTGAAGCTTTCTTT.

This clonotype has only a few counts. The chain links TRBV24-1 to TRBJ2-1, with TRBD2 matching over 9 bases. This CDR3 contains 16 residues. V shed 3 bases and J 9 bases; nucleotides not matched to a gene: 11. The germline CDR1 and CDR2 sequences are KGHDR and SFDVKD. In DNA form, the CDR3 reads TGTGCCACCAGTGATCCGAGCGGCGGGAGGGCCTTTGAGCAGTTCTTC. This sequence encodes CATSDPSGGRAFEQFF.

This clonotype was seen only a few times. V and J are TRBV28 and TRBJ2-7, with 7 bases aligning to TRBD1. V was clipped by 2 bases and J by 2 bases; unmatched bases: 3. The CDR3 is 14 amino acids. Germline V gives CDR1 MDHEN, CDR2 SYDVKM. The CDR3 nucleotides are TGTGCCAGCAGTTTAGGGGACAGACCCTACGAGCAGTACTTC. The encoded protein is CASSLGDRPYEQYF.

In nucleotides, the CDR3 is TGTGCCAGCAGGGACGGACGCGGGCGCAATGAGCAGTTCTTC. Protein sequence: CASRDGRGRNEQFF. The chain carries TRBV2 and TRBJ2-1; D is possibly TRBD2 (5 bases). Germline assignment: CDR1 SNHLY and CDR2 FYNNEI. The CDR3 contains 14 residues. V was pared by 6 bases and J by 6 bases, with 15 bases between.

As concerns this clonotype: This sequence may be a read error, since a much larger clone differs from it by one base. The chain employs TRBV7-2 and TRBJ2-1, with D maybe TRBD2 (5 bases). The CDR3 is made up of 13 amino acids. The ends were cut back, 5 bases at V and 10 bases at J, with 15 bases in the middle. CDR1 and CDR2 (germline): SGHTA, FQGNSA. CDR3 protein: CASSAHLAPEQFF. The CDR3 nucleotides read TGTGCCAGCAGCGCCCACCTAGCTCCAGAGCAGTTCTTC.

The rearrangement uses TRBV7-2 and TRBJ2-7, with TRBD2 matching over 8 bases. Germline V CDR1 and CDR2: SGHTA, FQGNSA. The CDR3 loop spans 15 amino acids. V trimming: 5 bases; J trimming: 3 bases; junction bases outside the gene matches: 9. In DNA, the CDR3 is TGTGCCAGCAGCACCCAGACTAGCGAGGTCTACGAGCAGTACTTC. Its protein product is CASSTQTSEVYEQYF.

This clonotype came up a few times. V is TRBV12-3 or TRBV12-4 and J is TRBJ1-1; no clear D gene. Deletions cut 2 bases from V and 10 bases from J, with 14 bases between. This CDR3 contains 13 residues. CDR3 protein: CASSLMGDGVAFF. CDR3 DNA sequence: TGTGCCAGCAGTTTAATGGGAGACGGTGTAGCTTTCTTT.

The CDR3 loop reads CSAAQTGYTEAFF. The CDR3 bases are TGCAGTGCTGCACAGACAGGTTACACTGAAGCTTTCTTT. The chain has TRBV20-1 and TRBJ1-1, with TRBD1 as a possible D gene (6 bases). Per germline, CDR1 DFQATT and CDR2 SNEGSKA (reference sequence). Trimming took off 5 bases at V and 3 bases at J, with 13 bases between the two ends. This CDR3 spans 13 amino acids.

The chain uses TRBV25-1 and TRBJ2-1, with D hard to call. Germline-derived CDR1 and CDR2 are MGHDK and SYGVNS. The CDR3 runs 11 residues. Trimming cost V 1 base and J 10 bases, with 5 bases left between them. The CDR3 region is CASSEWVEQFF. As DNA, the CDR3 is TGTGCCAGCAGTGAATGGGTAGAGCAGTTCTTC.